The rows below give T cell receptor beta chains drawn from one sample of a study of CD8+CD57+ T cells in acquired aplastic anemia. In TCRdb, the reads were re-called with MiXCR into one record per CDR3 protein. The table records roughly 180,000 distinct CDR3 sequences, nearly 65% of them present only once. Sequenced: sorted CD4+, CD8+, or CD8+CD57+ T cells (not recorded which) from PBMCs. These receptors were taken from a human donor with aplastic anemia. The CDR3 runs from the conserved cysteine through the conserved F or W. D genes are given only for firm matches. Expanded clones get a size class; other rows say once, few or many, or leave the size out.

j_call,clone_size,v_call,d_call,cdr3_nt,cdr3_aa
TRBJ1-6,NA,TRBV7-3,NA,TGTGCCAGCAGTTATCTTAATTCACCCCTCCACTTT,CASSYLNSPLHF
TRBJ2-5,NA,TRBV29-1,NA,TGCAGCGTTGGATGGGGGCAAGAGACCCAGTACTTC,CSVGWGQETQYF
TRBJ2-3,NA,TRBV9,NA,TGTGCCAGCAGCGTAGTGGCGTACACAGATACGCAGTATTTT,CASSVVAYTDTQYF
TRBJ2-2,NA,TRBV7-3,TRBD2,TGTGCCAGCAGCTCCTTAGCGGGAGGGGCCGGGGAGCTGTTTTTT,CASSSLAGGAGELFF
TRBJ2-7,NA,TRBV7-9,NA,TGTGCCAGCAGCTTATGGGCTGGATACGAGCAGTACTTC,CASSLWAGYEQYF
TRBJ2-7,many,TRBV10-3,NA,TGTGCCATCAGCACCCGGGACTGGACCTACGAGCAGTACTTC,CAISTRDWTYEQYF
TRBJ1-1,many,TRBV29-1,TRBD1,TGCAGCGTTGATGAGCTACGGCGGACAGGGGGTTGGAGAACTGAAGCTTTCTTT,CSVDELRRTGGWRTEAFF
TRBJ1-2,few,TRBV29-1,NA,TGCAGCGTTGAGAGGTCGGGACACAGTGCCTTC,CSVERSGHSAF
TRBJ1-2,NA,TRBV9,TRBD1,TGTGCCAGCAGCGTAGGGGGACAGGGGAACGGCTACACCTTC,CASSVGGQGNGYTF
TRBJ1-1,many,TRBV7-9,NA,TGTGCCAGCAGCTCTGGACAGCCCACTGAAGCTTTCTTT,CASSSGQPTEAFF
TRBJ1-2,NA,TRBV5-1,NA,TGCGCCAGCAGTGATGCCGGAGTGGACTATGGCTACACCTTC,CASSDAGVDYGYTF
TRBJ1-2,many,TRBV19,NA,TGTGCCAGTACAAACCGGGGTAGAGGCTACACCTTC,CASTNRGRGYTF
TRBJ2-1,NA,TRBV7-3,NA,TGTGCCAGCAGCTTAACGGGGGGTTTCAATGAGCAGTTCTTC,CASSLTGGFNEQFF
TRBJ2-7,NA,TRBV7-9,NA,TGTGCCAGCAGCTTAGGTACAGGATCCATCGGTTACGAGCAGTACTTC,CASSLGTGSIGYEQYF
TRBJ1-6,many,TRBV7-2,TRBD1,TGTGCCAGCAGCTACGACAGGGAGGTTTCACCCCTCCACTTT,CASSYDREVSPLHF
TRBJ2-7,few,TRBV6-1,NA,TGTGCCAGCAGTGAAGTACTAGTCGCTCGCGAGCAGTACTTC,CASSEVLVAREQYF
TRBJ2-7,once,TRBV25-1,NA,TGTGCCAGCAGTGAATTGGGTCAGACCTACGAGCAGTACTTC,CASSELGQTYEQYF
TRBJ2-7,few,TRBV10-3,NA,TGTGCCATCAGTGGAGCCCTTGGGGCCTACGAGCAGTACTTC,CAISGALGAYEQYF
TRBJ2-1,many,TRBV6-6,NA,TGTGCCAGCAGTTACGGGATATACAATGAGCAGTTCTTC,CASSYGIYNEQFF
TRBJ2-3,many,TRBV6-1,NA,TGTGCCAGCAGTGAAGACCGCTCCACAGATACGCAGTATTTT,CASSEDRSTDTQYF
TRBJ2-1,NA,TRBV24-1,TRBD2,TGTGCCACCAGTGACCGGACTAGCGGGGGGGCGTCGAATGAGCAGTTCTTC,CATSDRTSGGASNEQFF
TRBJ2-3,NA,TRBV10-1,NA,TGCGCCAGTAGTGAGTCAGGGGTAGATACGCGGTATTTT,CASSESGVDTRYF
TRBJ1-1,NA,TRBV7-2,TRBD1,TGTGCCAGCAGCTTAAGTCGGACAGGGACCACTGAAGCTTTCTTT,CASSLSRTGTTEAFF
TRBJ2-2,many,TRBV15,NA,TGTGCCACCAGCAGAGGAGATAAGGCGGCAGGCCGGACCGGGGAGCTGTTTTTT,CATSRGDKAAGRTGELFF
TRBJ2-1,NA,TRBV29-1,NA,TGCAGCGCCTCCGGGATTAGAGGGAATGAGCAGTTCTTC,CSASGIRGNEQFF
TRBJ1-1,NA,TRBV6-5,NA,TGTGCCAGCAGTTACGGGGAATGGGGCACTGAAGCTTTCTTT,CASSYGEWGTEAFF
TRBJ2-3,many,TRBV7-9,NA,TGTGCCAGCAGCTTAGGGTTGGCTCCGTTTGCGGATACGCAGTATTTT,CASSLGLAPFADTQYF
TRBJ2-1,once,TRBV19,NA,TGTGCCAGTAGTATAGATAGTTCCTACAATGAGCAGTTCTTC,CASSIDSSYNEQFF
TRBJ2-3,NA,TRBV29-1,TRBD2,TGCAGCGTATTAGCGGGAGGGATTAGCACAGATACGCAGTATTTT,CSVLAGGISTDTQYF
TRBJ2-1,NA,TRBV29-1,TRBD1,TGCAGCTACTTGGGGCAGGGGGCCTACAATGAGCAGTTCTTC,CSYLGQGAYNEQFF
TRBJ1-6,NA,TRBV19,TRBD1,TGTGCCAGTAGTATAAGCCCAGGGGGCGCCTATAATTCACCCCTCCACTTT,CASSISPGGAYNSPLHF
TRBJ2-1,NA,TRBV7-7,NA,TGTGCCAGCAGCTCGACATCGAGCTCCTACAATGAGCAGTTCTTC,CASSSTSSSYNEQFF
TRBJ1-4,few,TRBV7-6,NA,TGTGCCAGCAGCCCTTCAGGTGCAACTAATGAAAAACTGTTTTTT,CASSPSGATNEKLFF
TRBJ2-7,NA,TRBV24-1,NA,TGTGCCACCAGTGATTCAGGGCTTTTGGATGAGCAGTACTTC,CATSDSGLLDEQYF
TRBJ2-3,NA,TRBV7-2,NA,TGTGCCAGCAGCTTACTCACAGATACGCAGTATTTT,CASSLLTDTQYF
TRBJ2-5,NA,TRBV19,NA,TGTGCCAGTAGTGGATCCCCGGACAGAATAGAGACCCAGTACTTC,CASSGSPDRIETQYF
TRBJ2-7,NA,TRBV2,NA,TGCGCCAGCAGTTACGGGCAGAGCTCCTACGAGCAGTACTTC,CASSYGQSSYEQYF
TRBJ1-2,many,TRBV6-2/TRBV6-3,TRBD1,TGTGCCAGCAGTTACATCGGACAGGGAGGGGACGGCTACACCTTC,CASSYIGQGGDGYTF
TRBJ2-2,many,TRBV6-1,TRBD2,TGTGCCAGCAGTGGGGGACTAGCGATGACCGGGGAGCTGTTTTTT,CASSGGLAMTGELFF
TRBJ1-1,many,TRBV12-3/TRBV12-4,TRBD1,TGTGCCAGCAGTTTAGGGGACAGGGTTTGGCAGACTGAAGCTTTCTTT,CASSLGDRVWQTEAFF
TRBJ2-6,NA,TRBV10-2,NA,TGCGCCAGCAGTGTTGGAGTATATGGGGCCAACGTCCTGACTTTC,CASSVGVYGANVLTF
TRBJ1-4,NA,TRBV27,NA,TGTGCCAGCAGTCTGGGCCTGCCGGGTAATGAAAAACTGTTTTTT,CASSLGLPGNEKLFF
TRBJ2-7,NA,TRBV6-1,TRBD2,TGTGCCAGCAGCCAAGTACTAGCGGGAACCTACGAGCAGTACTTC,CASSQVLAGTYEQYF
TRBJ2-3,NA,TRBV25-1,NA,TGTGCCAGCAGTCAAGGTGAGGGTAAAGATACGCAGTATTTT,CASSQGEGKDTQYF
TRBJ1-1,many,TRBV24-1,NA,TGTGCCACCAGTGCTGGGAACACTGAAGCTTTCTTT,CATSAGNTEAFF
TRBJ2-2,NA,TRBV7-9,NA,TGTGCCAGCAGCTTTGACCCAGGGACGAAGGCCGGGGAGCTGTTTTTT,CASSFDPGTKAGELFF
TRBJ1-2,NA,TRBV9,NA,TGTGCCAGCAGCTCCCGGGAGGAGGCTAACTATGGCTACACCTTC,CASSSREEANYGYTF
TRBJ2-1,NA,TRBV5-1,NA,TGCGCCAGCGGAGCGTCCTACAATGAGCAGTTCTTC,CASGASYNEQFF